Following are 5 T cell receptor beta chains from one sample sequenced in a study of cytomegalovirus exposure and HLA in healthy donors. Sequencing was performed with immunoSEQ multiplex PCR; in TCRdb, only in-frame clones are kept and a portion is missing. The sample has hundreds of thousands of clones; roughly 89% are singletons. Specimen: PBMCs. Receptor source: a woman aged 18-35 years in good health and CMV-seronegative.

To note about this clone: This CDR3 is also generated by other DNA sequences in the sample. The rearrangement joins TRBV6-5 to TRBJ2-7; 8 bases fit TRBD1. Germline V gene lookup returns CDR1 MNHEY and CDR2 SVGAGI. The CDR3 spans 15 residues. V dropped 5 bases and J dropped 0; count of bases not matched to a gene: 6. CDR3 DNA: TGTGCCAGCAGTCCTCGACAGGGGAGCTCCTACGAGCAGTACTTC. Its protein product is CASSPRQGSSYEQYF.

The chain employs TRBV27 and TRBJ1-1, with 9 bases lining up with TRBD1. The V and J ends lost 5 bases and 10 bases, in that order; junction bases with no gene match: 8. The CDR3 runs to 13 residues. CDR1 is MNHEY and CDR2 is SMNVEV in the germline V gene (reference sequence). CDR3 loop: CASSPDRGSAAFF. In nucleotides, the CDR3 is TGTGCCAGCAGTCCGGACAGGGGATCGGCAGCTTTCTTT.

The chain has TRBV30 and TRBJ1-1; 11 bases line up with TRBD1. Losses at the gene ends were 2 bases for V and 10 bases for J; bases not matched to a gene: 9. Per germline, CDR1 GTSNPN and CDR2 SVGIG (reference sequence). The CDR3 is 14 residues long. This CDR3 reads CAWSPGTGGRRAFF. The DNA of the CDR3 is TGTGCCTGGAGTCCCGGGACAGGGGGTCGGAGAGCTTTCTTT.

The V and J genes are TRBV27 and TRBJ1-5, with D possibly TRBD1 on 5 matching bases. The CDR3 contains 16 residues. CDR1 and CDR2 from the germline V gene are MNHEY and SMNVEV (reference sequence). The V gene lost 5 bases and the J gene lost 0 bases, with 14 bases spanning the gap. DNA of the CDR3: TGTGCCAGCAGTCCAACTCCAGGGAATAGCAATCAGCCCCAGCATTTT. As protein: CASSPTPGNSNQPQHF.

In this sample, this clone turned up many times. The rearrangement links TRBV6-4 to TRBJ1-6, with D perhaps matching TRBD1 (6 bases). V was trimmed by 6 bases and J by 7 bases, leaving 10 bases between them. Germline CDR1 is MRHNA and CDR2 is SNTAGT. The CDR3 runs to 13 residues. CDR3 nucleotide sequence: TGTGCCAGCAGACAGGGCAGGAATTCACCCCTCCACTTT. It encodes CASRQGRNSPLHF.